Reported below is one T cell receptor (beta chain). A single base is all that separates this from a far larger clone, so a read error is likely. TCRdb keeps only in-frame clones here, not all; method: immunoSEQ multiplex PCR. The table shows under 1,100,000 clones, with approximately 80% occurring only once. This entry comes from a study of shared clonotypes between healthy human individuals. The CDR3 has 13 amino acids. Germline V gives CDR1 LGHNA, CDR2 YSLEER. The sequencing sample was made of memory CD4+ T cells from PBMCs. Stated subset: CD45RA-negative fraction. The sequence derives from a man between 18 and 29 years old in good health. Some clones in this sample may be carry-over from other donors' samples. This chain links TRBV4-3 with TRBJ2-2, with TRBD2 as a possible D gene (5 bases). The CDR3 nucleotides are TGCGCCAGCAGCCAAGAATTCCCCGGGGAGCCGTTTTTT. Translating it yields CASSQEFPGEPFF.